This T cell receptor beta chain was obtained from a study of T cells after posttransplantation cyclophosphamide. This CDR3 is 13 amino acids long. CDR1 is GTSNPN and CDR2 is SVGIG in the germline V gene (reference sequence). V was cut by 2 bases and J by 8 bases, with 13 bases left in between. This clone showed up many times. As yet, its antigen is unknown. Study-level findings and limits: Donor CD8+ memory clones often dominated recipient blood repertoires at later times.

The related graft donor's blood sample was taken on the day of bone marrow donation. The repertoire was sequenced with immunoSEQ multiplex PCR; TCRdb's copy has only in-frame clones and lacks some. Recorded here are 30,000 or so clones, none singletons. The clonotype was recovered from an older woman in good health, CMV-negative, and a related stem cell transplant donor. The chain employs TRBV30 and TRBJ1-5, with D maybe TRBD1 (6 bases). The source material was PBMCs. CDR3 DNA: TGTGCCTGGAGTTCCAGCTACAGGGAGCCCCAGCATTTT. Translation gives CAWSSSYREPQHF.